This TCR beta chain was sequenced during a study of T cell responses to AZD1222 COVID-19 vaccine. Sequenced by immunoSEQ multiplex PCR; TCRdb stores in-frame clones only, minus some. The data hold 120,000 to 150,000 clones, with around 93% observed a single time. V shed 1 base and J shed 14 bases, with 9 bases lying between them. The CDR3 spans 12 residues. CDR1 and CDR2 from the germline V gene are LNHDA and SQIVND (reference sequence). Regarding this clone: Its antigen remains unidentified.

Broader study findings: Variant regions that are unmutated are reportedly the target of nearly half of spike-specific TCRs. Donors were mostly white British, more females; clonal diversity possibly underestimated.

This sample comprised peripheral blood, obtained on day 0 of AZD1222 vaccination. The rearrangement links TRBV19 to TRBJ1-6; D not resolved. This receptor was identified in an adult in good health. For the CDR3, the DNA is TGTGCCAGTAGTATAGGAGGCCAGGCCCTCCACTTT. It yields the protein CASSIGGQALHF.